One sample yielded the 32 T cell receptor beta chains listed below, sequenced in a study of T cell responses to AZD1222 COVID-19 vaccine. Sequenced by immunoSEQ multiplex PCR; TCRdb stores in-frame clones only, minus some. This table holds about 86,000 clones, about 88% found once. The sample in question was peripheral blood, obtained 28 days after the second AZD1222 dose. The receptor set was obtained from an adult who received the AZD1222 COVID-19 vaccine.

This chain uses TRBV7-9 with TRBJ1-1; TRBD1 aligns across 9 bases. Germline CDR1 and CDR2: SEHNR and FQNEAQ (reference sequence). The CDR3 loop spans 14 amino acids. V dropped 2 bases and J dropped 7; count of bases not matched to a gene: 5. The CDR3 nucleotides are TGTGCCAGCAGCTTATGGGACAGGGCTAGTGAAGCTTTCTTT. This sequence encodes CASSLWDRASEAFF.

The chain has TRBV6-2 or TRBV6-3 and TRBJ1-6, with D unclear. The ends were cut back, 2 bases at V and 9 bases at J, with 14 bases in the middle. Germline V gives CDR1 MNHEY, CDR2 SVGEGT. CDR3 length: 15 amino acids. The CDR3 DNA follows: TGTGCCAGCAGTTACCCAGAAAATAGGAGTTCACCCCTCCACTTT. It specifies CASSYPENRSSPLHF.

The chain links TRBV27 to TRBJ2-4; 10 bases match TRBD1. The V gene end was trimmed by 5 bases and the J gene end by 1 base; junction bases not matched to a gene: 8. CDR3 size: 17 residues. CDR1 MNHEY and CDR2 SMNVEV come from the germline V gene (reference sequence). The CDR3 DNA reads as TGTGCCAGCAGTGTAAGGGGGACAGGGGAGGCCAAAAACATTCAGTACTTC. Translated: CASSVRGTGEAKNIQYF.

J is TRBJ1-2 and V is TRBV11-2; 8 bases match TRBD1. Germline CDR1 is SGHAT and CDR2 is FQNNGV. V was clipped by 3 bases and J by 5 bases; unmatched bases: 5. The CDR3 has 14 residues. CDR3 coding DNA: TGTGCCAGCAGCTTGTACAGGGGGTTATATGGCTACACCTTC. Translating it yields CASSLYRGLYGYTF.

The gene calls are TRBV13 and TRBJ1-6, with D unresolved. Trimming took off 3 bases at V and 7 bases at J, with 16 bases between the two ends. The CDR3 is made up of 16 amino acids. Germline V lookup: CDR1 PRHDT, CDR2 FYEKMQ (reference sequence). The CDR3 sequence is CASSLSYSGGNSPLHF. DNA of the CDR3: TGTGCCAGCAGCTTGAGCTACAGCGGCGGGAATTCACCCCTCCACTTT.

There are a few counts of this clone. The CDR3 DNA reads TGTGCCAGCAGTTCATCTAAGCGGGAGCGCGGAGAGACCCAGTACTTC. Protein sequence: CASSSSKRERGETQYF. The V and J genes are TRBV27 and TRBJ2-5; 8 bases are shared with TRBD2. The CDR3 spans 16 residues. Germline values: CDR1 MNHEY, CDR2 SMNVEV (reference sequence). Trimming removed 4 bases from V and 4 bases from J; junction bases left unmatched: 11.

V gene TRBV15 combines with J gene TRBJ2-5; D call uncertain. Germline-derived CDR1 and CDR2 are LNHNV and YYDKDF (reference sequence). The germline V and J ends were trimmed by 0 bases and 9 bases, with 14 bases remaining between them. The CDR3 runs 14 residues. The CDR3 protein is CATSRDRISMSQYF. The CDR3 region has the DNA TGTGCCACCAGCAGAGATCGGATTAGTATGTCCCAGTACTTC.

The count of this clone is one. The CDR3 bases are TGTGCCACCAGTGATTTGTGGGAGACAGATACGCAGTATTTT. It codes for CATSDLWETDTQYF. V and J are TRBV24-1 and TRBJ2-3; possibly TRBD2 for D (5 bases). Trimming removed 0 bases from V and 3 bases from J, with 6 bases in between. Germline lookup yields CDR1 KGHDR and CDR2 SFDVKD. The CDR3 extends over 14 amino acids.

V is TRBV7-9 and J is TRBJ2-2, with 9 nucleotides matching TRBD1. This CDR3 is 18 amino acids long. The ends lost 0 bases at V and 4 bases at J; junction bases unmatched: 9. The germline V gene encodes CDR1 SEHNR and CDR2 FQNEAQ (reference sequence). CDR3 sequence reads: CASSLAVQGAFGTGELFF. The CDR3 nucleotides are TGTGCCAGCAGCTTAGCGGTACAGGGGGCGTTTGGCACCGGGGAGCTGTTTTTT.

The CDR3 coding sequence is TGTGCCAGCAGTTTAAGATACGAGCAGTACTTC. Encoded protein: CASSLRYEQYF. J is TRBJ2-7 and V is TRBV28; D is unresolved. V shed 2 bases and J shed 4 bases, with 3 bases lying between them. This CDR3 is built from 11 residues. Germline V CDR1 and CDR2: MDHEN, SYDVKM.

This clone was seen more than once but under ten times. The chain couples TRBV28 to TRBJ1-1, with a weak D call TRBD1 (6 bases). Germline CDR1 reads MDHEN; CDR2 reads SYDVKM. V shed 2 bases and J shed 3 bases, with 16 bases lying between them. This CDR3 comprises 16 residues. CDR3 nucleotides: TGTGCCAGCAGTTTACGGGGGGGCAGATGGGACACTGAAGCTTTCTTT. It translates to CASSLRGGRWDTEAFF.

The chain recombines TRBV4-1 with TRBJ2-1, with no clear D. This CDR3 has 13 residues. The V end was cut by 3 bases, the J end by 8 bases, with 11 bases between. Germline V CDR1 and CDR2: MGHRA, YSYEKL. The CDR3 loop is CASSQTMPDEQFF. The CDR3 DNA reads TGCGCCAGCAGCCAGACGATGCCCGATGAGCAGTTCTTC.

The V and J genes are TRBV7-9 and TRBJ1-4, with D hard to call. V was clipped by 5 bases and J by 5 bases, with 18 bases between them. The CDR3 is made up of 16 amino acids. Germline CDR1 and CDR2: SEHNR and FQNEAQ (reference sequence). The CDR3 sequence is CASSTLDRSRNEKLFF. DNA for the CDR3: TGTGCCAGCAGCACATTAGACCGTTCTCGAAATGAAAAACTGTTTTTT.

V gene TRBV9 combines with J gene TRBJ2-7, with a possible D match to TRBD2 (6 bases). CDR3 length: 14 residues. The V gene's germline CDR1 is SGDLS and CDR2 YYNGEE. Trimming took 3 bases from V and 3 from J, leaving 13 bases between them. CDR3 DNA: TGTGCCAGCAGCGGTCCTCGGGGGAGCTACGAGCAGTACTTC. Translation gives CASSGPRGSYEQYF. Full variable domain (missing parts from reference TRBV9 and TRBJ2-7): DSGVTQTPKHLITATGQRVTLRCSPRSGDLSVYWYQQSLDQGLQFLIQYYNGEERAKGNILERFSAQQFPDLHSELNLSSLELGDSALYFCASSGPRGSYEQYFGPGTRLTVT.

The CDR3 reads CAWSNRYEQYF. The CDR3 DNA is TGTGCCTGGAGTAACCGCTACGAGCAGTACTTC. This chain connects TRBV30 to TRBJ2-7; D gene ambiguous. The CDR3 sequence is 11 residues long. Between the trimmed V and J ends, which lost 2 bases and 3 bases, there was a span of 5 bases. The V gene's germline CDR1 is GTSNPN and CDR2 SVGIG (reference sequence).

The V gene is TRBV7-8, the J gene TRBJ1-3; D is ambiguous. The V end was cut by 1 base, the J end by 5 bases, with 12 bases between. Germline CDR1 reads SGHVS; CDR2 reads FQNEAQ. The CDR3 has 15 amino acids. The CDR3 protein is CASSLVQRTRNTIYF. The CDR3 coding sequence is TGTGCCAGCAGCTTAGTGCAGAGAACTCGAAACACCATATATTTT. Full variable domain (remainder filled in from reference TRBV7-8 and TRBJ1-3): GAGVSQSPRYKVAKRGQDVALRCDPISGHVSLFWYQQALGQGPEFLTYFQNEAQLDKSGLPSDRFFAERPEGSVSTLKIQRTQQEDSAVYLCASSLVQRTRNTIYFGEGSWLTVV.

V usage is TRBV18 and J usage is TRBJ2-5; 9 nucleotides line up with TRBD2. The CDR3 sequence is 15 residues long. J gave up 1 base and V 3 bases, and 3 bases lay outside the gene matches. In germline, CDR1 is KGHSH, CDR2 LQKENI. The CDR3 loop is CASSPREGVQETQYF. DNA for the CDR3: TGTGCCAGCTCACCGCGGGAGGGCGTCCAAGAGACCCAGTACTTC.

The chain is built from TRBV5-1 and TRBJ2-3; 8 nucleotides agree with TRBD2. Germline values: CDR1 SGHRS, CDR2 YFSETQ. Unmatched junction bases numbered 3, after V lost 0 bases and J lost 6 bases. The CDR3 extends over 14 amino acids. The CDR3 DNA sequence: TGCGCCAGCAGCTTGGGGACTAGCCGCGATACGCAGTATTTT. This sequence encodes CASSLGTSRDTQYF.

This rearrangement joins TRBV2 to TRBJ1-1; D is uncertain. Germline loops: CDR1 SNHLY, CDR2 FYNNEI. The V gene lost 4 bases and the J gene lost 1 base, with 7 bases spanning the gap. The CDR3 length is 13 residues. The CDR3 region is CASSGDPNTEAFF. The CDR3 region has the DNA TGTGCCAGCAGTGGGGATCCGAACACTGAAGCTTTCTTT. Based on the CDR3 plus reference TRBV2 and TRBJ1-1, the full variable domain is EPEVTQTPSHQVTQMGQEVILRCVPISNHLYFYWYRQILGQKVEFLVSFYNNEISEKSEIFDDQFSVERPDGSNFTLKIRSTKLEDSAMYFCASSGDPNTEAFFGQGTRLTVV.

The CDR3 is CASSPYTSGEYNEQFF. The CDR3 bases are TGTGCCAGTAGTCCCTATACTAGCGGGGAATACAATGAGCAGTTCTTC. V gene TRBV19 combines with J gene TRBJ2-1; 10 positions match TRBD2. Germline values: CDR1 LNHDA, CDR2 SQIVND (reference sequence). This CDR3 is 16 amino acids long. The J segment lost 4 bases and the V segment lost 5 bases, leaving 8 bases of the junction unmatched.

The chain employs TRBV4-3 and TRBJ1-4; D uncertain. The V end lost 5 bases, the J end lost 4 bases, and 17 bases lay between the germline ends. The CDR3 runs to 16 residues. CDR1 and CDR2 from the germline V gene are LGHNA and YSLEER. The CDR3 protein is CASSEALHDGNEKLFF. As DNA, the CDR3 is TGCGCCAGCAGCGAAGCGTTACACGACGGTAATGAAAAACTGTTTTTT.

This chain links TRBV19 with TRBJ1-4; 7 bases match TRBD1. The CDR3 runs 17 residues. The germline gives CDR1 LNHDA, CDR2 SQIVND (reference sequence). V lost 1 base and J lost 10; bases outside the gene matches: 15. The CDR3 is CASSIGARGTGGAKLFF. The CDR3 bases are TGTGCCAGTAGTATAGGCGCCAGGGGGACCGGTGGTGCAAAACTGTTTTTT. The full variable domain, completed using reference TRBV19 and TRBJ1-4, is DGGITQSPKYLFRKEGQNVTLSCEQNLNHDAMYWYRQDPGQGLRLIYYSQIVNDFQKGDIAEGYSVSREKKESFPLTVTSAQKNPTAFYLCASSIGARGTGGAKLFFGSGTQLSVL.

The chain links TRBV11-2 to TRBJ2-4, with D hard to call. Germline V gives CDR1 SGHAT, CDR2 FQNNGV. V lost 2 bases, J lost 0 bases, and 8 bases lay in between. The CDR3 runs to 15 residues. In nucleotides, the CDR3 is TGTGCCAGCAGCTTAACCAGAGTAGCCAAAAACATTCAGTACTTC. Protein: CASSLTRVAKNIQYF.

The chain couples TRBV6-4 to TRBJ2-3, with 9 bases fitting TRBD2. The CDR3 is 15 residues long. V lost 2 bases, J lost 4 bases, and 4 bases stayed unmatched. Per the germline V gene, CDR1 is MRHNA and CDR2 is SNTAGT. CDR3 bases: TGTGCCAGCAGTGACGGAGCGGGAGGACCAGATACGCAGTATTTT. It specifies CASSDGAGGPDTQYF.

The V gene is TRBV13, the J gene TRBJ1-2, with a tentative D call TRBD1 (5 bases). Germline values: CDR1 PRHDT, CDR2 FYEKMQ (reference sequence). This CDR3 has 14 residues. The V and J ends lost 5 bases and 4 bases respectively, with 14 bases between them. CDR3 sequence: CASSPMGGGYGYTF. The DNA for the CDR3 is TGTGCCAGCAGCCCGATGGGGGGGGGCTATGGCTACACCTTC.

The chain recombines TRBV6-4 with TRBJ2-1; TRBD2 matches at 11 bases. This CDR3 is 14 amino acids long. V was pared by 5 bases and J by 9 bases, with 6 bases of the junction left unmatched. Germline values: CDR1 MRHNA, CDR2 SNTAGT. The CDR3 protein is CASSSGLAGGEQFF. The CDR3 DNA sequence: TGTGCCAGCAGTTCCGGACTAGCGGGCGGTGAGCAGTTCTTC.

The gene calls are TRBV29-1 and TRBJ2-7; perhaps D is TRBD1 or TRBD2 (6 bases each). Germline V CDR1 and CDR2: SQVTM, ANQGSEA. Trimming pared 2 bases from V and 2 bases from J, leaving 13 bases between. This CDR3 region has 14 residues. CDR3 region: CSVEIGGMPYEQYF. CDR3 nucleotide sequence: TGCAGCGTTGAAATCGGGGGCATGCCCTACGAGCAGTACTTC.

The table lists this clone with a few counts. The genes are TRBV30 and TRBJ2-7; D remains unclear. The CDR3 totals 14 residues. Germline values: CDR1 GTSNPN, CDR2 SVGIG (reference sequence). Trimming left V 4 bases short and J 3 bases short, with 16 bases between. The CDR3 DNA sequence: TGTGCCTGGAAGGGTAGGTCTAACTACTACGAGCAGTACTTC. The encoded protein is CAWKGRSNYYEQYF.

This clone was counted between two and nine times. The chain recombines TRBV20-1 with TRBJ2-7; D unresolved. CDR1 and CDR2 from the germline V gene are DFQATT and SNEGSKA (reference sequence). The length of the CDR3 is 11 residues. Trimming removed 0 bases from V and 9 bases from J, with 9 bases in between. The CDR3 reads CSARERVGQYF. CDR3 DNA: TGCAGTGCTAGAGAAAGGGTTGGGCAGTACTTC.

This clone was recorded a few times. DNA for the CDR3: TGTGCCAGCAGCTTAGTAGGGGGCAGTGATTCACCCCTCCACTTT. Its protein product is CASSLVGGSDSPLHF. The chain links TRBV7-2 to TRBJ1-6; TRBD1 aligns across 7 bases. With V trimmed by 1 base and J by 8 bases, 5 bases remained unmatched. Germline V gene sequence: CDR1 SGHTA, CDR2 FQGNSA. This CDR3 is built from 15 residues.

This chain joins TRBV19 and TRBJ1-1; D remains ambiguous. CDR3 length equals 13 residues. With 6 bases removed from V and 0 bases from J, the gap between germline ends came to 8 bases. Germline-derived CDR1 and CDR2 are LNHDA and SQIVND (reference sequence). The CDR3 DNA reads TGTGCCAGTAGCCGAATAGTGAACACTGAAGCTTTCTTT. Protein: CASSRIVNTEAFF.

The chain links TRBV6-2 or TRBV6-3 to TRBJ1-1; 7 positions agree with TRBD1. This CDR3 is built from 14 residues. Germline V gives CDR1 MNHEY, CDR2 SVGEGT. J gave up 1 base and V 4 bases, and 3 bases lay outside the gene matches. The CDR3 reads CASSFHRGNTEAFF. For the CDR3, the DNA is TGTGCCAGCAGTTTCCACAGGGGGAACACTGAAGCTTTCTTT.